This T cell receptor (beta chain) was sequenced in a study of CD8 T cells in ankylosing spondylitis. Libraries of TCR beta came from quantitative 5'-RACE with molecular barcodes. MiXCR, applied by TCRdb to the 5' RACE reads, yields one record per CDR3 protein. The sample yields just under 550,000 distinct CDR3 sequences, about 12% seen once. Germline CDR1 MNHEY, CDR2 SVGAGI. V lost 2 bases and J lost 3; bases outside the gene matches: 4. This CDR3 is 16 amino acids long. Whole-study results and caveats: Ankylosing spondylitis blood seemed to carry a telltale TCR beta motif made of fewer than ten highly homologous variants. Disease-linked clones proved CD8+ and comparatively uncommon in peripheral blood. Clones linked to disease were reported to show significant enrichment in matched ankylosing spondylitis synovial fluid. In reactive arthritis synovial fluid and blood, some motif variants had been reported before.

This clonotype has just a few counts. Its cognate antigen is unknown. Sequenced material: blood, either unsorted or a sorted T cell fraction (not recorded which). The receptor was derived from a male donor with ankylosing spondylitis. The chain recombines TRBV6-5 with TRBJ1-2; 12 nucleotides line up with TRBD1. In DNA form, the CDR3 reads TGTGCCAGCAGTTACGGGGACAGGGGGCATGACTATGGCTACACCTTC. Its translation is CASSYGDRGHDYGYTF.